This T cell receptor (beta chain) was captured in a study of blood T cell repertoires in COVID-19. The germline V gene encodes CDR1 KGHDR and CDR2 SFDVKD. The CDR3 contains 14 residues. Trimming took off 3 bases at V and 3 bases at J, with 10 bases between the two ends. Authors' methods: Reference gene primers were amplified, and this amplification served to estimate nucleated cell counts. Some clones are missing from TCRdb's copy, which holds only in-frame ones; the method was immunoSEQ multiplex PCR. V and J calls and clone size are as listed in that table; D and trimming were resolved from the DNA. The table shows approximately 100,000 clones, with about 80% occurring only once.

The J gene is TRBJ1-2, the V gene TRBV24-1, with D hard to call. The sequence was collected from a man between 65 and 80 years old with acute or convalescent COVID-19. The specimen was peripheral blood. CDR3 protein: CATSDGGRHYGYTF. For the CDR3, the DNA is TGTGCCACCAGTGATGGCGGGCGCCACTATGGCTACACCTTC.